The clone carrying this T cell receptor (beta chain) was counted a few times. The data were taken from a study of identical twins. TCRdb fed the 5' RACE reads into MiXCR, producing one record per CDR3 protein. The sample lists around 650,000 distinct CDR3 sequences, around 7.5% occurring once. CDR1 SGHRS and CDR2 YFSETQ come from the germline V gene. The CDR3 runs 14 residues. Trimming stripped 4 bases from V and 1 base from J, with 11 bases between. The same sample was also used in a study of yellow fever vaccine responses in identical twins.

This clonotype was obtained from a woman aged 18-29 years in good health. Sequenced sample: PBMCs. V gene TRBV5-1 combines with J gene TRBJ2-5, with D possibly called TRBD1 or TRBD2 (6 bases each). DNA of the CDR3: TGCGCCAGCAGCGCAGGGGAGGCCCAAGAGACCCAGTACTTC. Its protein product is CASSAGEAQETQYF. Variable domain in full (rest from reference TRBV5-1 and TRBJ2-5): KAGVTQTPRYLIKTRGQQVTLSCSPISGHRSVSWYQQTPGQGLQFLFEYFSETQRNKGNFPGRFSGRQFSNSRSEMNVSTLELGDSALYLCASSAGEAQETQYFGPGTRLLVL.